This record looks at one T cell receptor beta chain sequence and its context. As yet, its antigen is unknown. Unmatched junction bases numbered 9, after V lost 4 bases and J lost 1 base. This CDR3 has 16 amino acids. Germline-derived CDR1 and CDR2 are SGDLS and YYNGEE. The data derive from a study of T cell repertoires in cytomegalovirus infection. Points from the study as a whole: HLA-C-restricted TCR beta clonotypes specific for CMV led the ex vivo response.

TCRdb called the reads again in MiXCR, with one record for every CDR3 protein. The sample has 170,000 or so distinct CDR3 sequences, about a sixth seen once. The sample comprised CD8+ T cells from PBMCs. This chain joins TRBV9 and TRBJ2-5; TRBD2 matches 8 bases. This sequence originates from a human donor in good health (CMV status not recorded). Some clones in this sample may be carry-over from other donors' samples. CDR3 amino acids: CASSSSGGGSQETQYF. CDR3 coding DNA: TGTGCCAGCAGCTCCTCGGGCGGGGGGAGCCAAGAGACCCAGTACTTC. Combining the CDR3 with reference TRBV9 and TRBJ2-5 gives the whole variable domain DSGVTQTPKHLITATGQRVTLRCSPRSGDLSVYWYQQSLDQGLQFLIQYYNGEERAKGNILERFSAQQFPDLHSELNLSSLELGDSALYFCASSSSGGGSQETQYFGPGTRLLVL.